Listed here is a single T cell receptor beta chain. This specimen comes from a study of response to subunit inactivated influenza vaccine. There are 15 residues in the CDR3. V lost 6 bases to trimming and J lost 4 bases; unmatched junction nucleotides: 10. Germline-derived CDR1 and CDR2 are MNHNS and SASEGT. In TCRdb, the RT-PCR reads were re-called with MiXCR into one record per CDR3 protein. The table includes about 830,000 distinct CDR3 sequences, about a fifth detected once. The chain carries TRBV6-1 and TRBJ2-7; 9 bases line up with TRBD1. The source was PBMCs from blood, collected approximately 5 days after vaccination. This TCR derives from a man aged 45-65 years who received an inactivated influenza vaccine. CDR3: CASRDETGGVYEQYF. The DNA for the CDR3 is TGTGCCAGCAGAGATGAGACAGGGGGAGTTTACGAGCAGTACTTC.